This is a list of T cell receptor beta chains from one sample in a study of cytomegalovirus exposure and HLA in healthy donors. The protocol was immunoSEQ multiplex PCR, while the TCRdb copy is restricted to in-frame clones and leaves out a portion. Altogether under 200,000 clones are present, roughly four fifths being singletons, with the ten largest covering around 2.5%. Sequences were obtained from PBMCs. These receptors were collected from a female donor in good health and CMV-seronegative. CDR3s leave out the opening cysteine and the closing phenylalanine or tryptophan.

J: TRBJ1-2; V: TRBV2; CDR3: ASSHRTGDGYT
J: TRBJ2-7; V: TRBV11-2; CDR3: ASSLWGRMGAYEQY
J: TRBJ2-3; V: TRBV11-2; CDR3: ASSQQGRAANTDTQY
J: TRBJ2-2; V: TRBV5-1; CDR3: ASSWGGTSGRNTGELF
J: TRBJ1-1; V: TRBV4-3; CDR3: ASSLRDVGYTEAF
J: TRBJ2-1; V: TRBV5-1; CDR3: ASSLEGSRAAGSEQF
J: TRBJ1-2; V: TRBV4-3; CDR3: ASSGETGNYGYT
J: TRBJ1-2; V: TRBV7-2; CDR3: ASSPQGATGYT
J: TRBJ1-1; V: TRBV19; CDR3: ASSLRGLGNTEAF
J: TRBJ2-2; V: TRBV14; CDR3: ASSQALTGELF
J: TRBJ1-1; V: TRBV7-9; CDR3: ASSLAAQSAF
J: TRBJ2-3; V: TRBV27; CDR3: ASREEWGVGTDTQY